The clone carrying this T cell receptor (beta chain) was counted many times. The V and J ends lost 4 bases and 6 bases respectively, with 14 bases between them. This CDR3 region has 14 residues. In germline, CDR1 is MRHNA, CDR2 SNTAGT. This specimen belongs to a study of blood T cell repertoires in COVID-19. Participants spanned ages about 18 to 90 years and resided in around 25 US areas. Researchers sorted participants into cohorts using their self-reported clinical history. The method was immunoSEQ multiplex PCR; TCRdb's version includes in-frame clones alone and lacks a portion of them. The sample lists roughly 220,000 clones; around 82% were seen once.

This clonotype was obtained from a man younger than 45 with acute COVID-19. Sequencing input: PBMCs or T cells enriched from blood (not recorded which). The V and J genes are TRBV6-4 and TRBJ2-3, with a tentative D call TRBD1 (5 bases). In DNA, the CDR3 is TGTGCCAGCAGTGCCCAGGGAAATCAGGATACGCAGTATTTT. Protein: CASSAQGNQDTQYF.